The 4 T cell receptor beta chains given below trace back to one sample, sequenced in a study of T cell changes during pregnancy in multiple sclerosis. The method was immunoSEQ multiplex PCR; TCRdb's version includes in-frame clones alone and lacks a portion of them. The sample has about 38,000 clones; roughly 90% are singletons. The sequences come from CD8+ T cells from peripheral blood mononuclear cells, collected in the third trimester of pregnancy. The origin of the receptors is a female donor with multiple sclerosis, enrolled in a pregnancy study.

This chain links TRBV11-2 with TRBJ2-7; TRBD2 matches 7 bases. Germline trimming cut 5 bases from V and 7 bases from J; bases unmatched to any gene: 8. This CDR3 spans 13 amino acids. CDR1 SGHAT and CDR2 FQNNGV come from the germline V gene. The CDR3 DNA reads TGTGCCAGCAGCCGGGAGGAGGTCGAGGAGCAGTACTTC. This encodes CASSREEVEEQYF.

Only one count was recorded for this clone. The rearrangement uses TRBV28 and TRBJ1-2; 8 nucleotides line up with TRBD1. The J segment lost 4 bases and the V segment lost 3 bases, leaving 10 bases of the junction unmatched. There are 16 residues in the CDR3. The germline V gene has CDR1 MDHEN and CDR2 SYDVKM. The CDR3 DNA sequence: TGTGCCAGCAGTTTCCAAATACGACAGGGGCTCTATGGCTACACCTTC. Amino acids: CASSFQIRQGLYGYTF.

The chain joins TRBV6-1 to TRBJ2-7, with TRBD1 identical over 9 bases. The CDR3 loop spans 13 amino acids. Germline V gene sequence: CDR1 MNHNS, CDR2 SASEGT. With 7 bases clipped from V and 4 bases from J, the junction kept 5 bases outside the gene matches. CDR3 DNA sequence: TGTGCCAGCATCGGGACAGGGAGGTACGAGCAGTACTTC. This gives the protein CASIGTGRYEQYF.

This rearrangement joins TRBV27 to TRBJ2-5; D not certain. The CDR3 is 13 amino acids. Germline lookup yields CDR1 MNHEY and CDR2 SMNVEV (reference sequence). V lost 0 bases and J lost 11, with 13 bases in between. The CDR3: CASSLSTGSVQYF. CDR3 in DNA: TGTGCCAGCAGTTTATCGACGGGTTCAGTGCAGTACTTC.